These T cell receptor beta chains were read from a single sample in a study of T cells in Graves' hyperthyroidism and ophthalmopathy. Via MiXCR, TCRdb re-called the multiplex PCR reads, giving one row per CDR3 protein. The sample shows around 620,000 distinct CDR3 sequences, about 16% of them seen only once. The specimen was blood. The receptors come from a woman in her 30s with Graves' hyperthyroidism. The CDR3 runs from the conserved cysteine through the conserved F or W. Each record gives: V gene, J gene, D gene, clone size, CDR3 protein, CDR3 DNA. D genes are given only for firm matches. Rows may omit the clone size; those that give it use once, few, many or a size class.

v_call: TRBV3-1
j_call: TRBJ1-3
d_call: -
clone_size: -
cdr3_aa: CASSQPGRLLSGNTIYF
cdr3_nt: TGTGCCAGCAGCCAACCCGGACGGCTCCTCTCTGGAAACACCATATATTTT

v_call: TRBV12-3/TRBV12-4
j_call: TRBJ2-2
d_call: TRBD1
clone_size: many
cdr3_aa: CASRTPPGQGASVTGELFF
cdr3_nt: TGTGCCAGCAGAACCCCTCCGGGACAGGGGGCGTCGGTCACCGGGGAGCTGTTTTTT

v_call: TRBV3-1
j_call: TRBJ2-1
d_call: TRBD1
clone_size: many
cdr3_aa: CASSLWDRQYNEQFF
cdr3_nt: TGTGCCAGCAGTCTTTGGGACAGACAATACAATGAGCAGTTCTTC

v_call: TRBV19
j_call: TRBJ2-1
d_call: -
clone_size: -
cdr3_aa: CASRSTGSVIEQFF
cdr3_nt: TGTGCCAGTAGATCTACAGGGTCCGTTATAGAGCAGTTCTTC

v_call: TRBV7-3
j_call: TRBJ2-2
d_call: -
clone_size: -
cdr3_aa: CASRVGSTTNTGELFF
cdr3_nt: TGTGCCAGCAGGGTGGGGAGTACTACGAACACCGGGGAGCTGTTTTTT

v_call: TRBV12-5
j_call: TRBJ2-1
d_call: -
clone_size: many
cdr3_aa: CASGTYNEQFF
cdr3_nt: TGTGCTAGCGGGACCTACAATGAGCAGTTCTTC

v_call: TRBV12-3/TRBV12-4
j_call: TRBJ1-2
d_call: -
clone_size: many
cdr3_aa: CASRGGSLGGYTF
cdr3_nt: TGTGCCAGCAGGGGCGGGTCGCTTGGTGGCTACACCTTC

v_call: TRBV20-1
j_call: TRBJ2-3
d_call: -
clone_size: -
cdr3_aa: CSARAKPERGQYF
cdr3_nt: TGCAGTGCTAGAGCAAAACCAGAAAGAGGGCAGTATTTT

v_call: TRBV10-3
j_call: TRBJ2-3
d_call: TRBD1
clone_size: few
cdr3_aa: CAISEPGQGRTDTQYF
cdr3_nt: TGTGCCATCAGTGAACCGGGACAGGGGAGAACAGATACGCAGTATTTT

v_call: TRBV12-3/TRBV12-4
j_call: TRBJ1-1
d_call: -
clone_size: few
cdr3_aa: CASSLYRQFMNTEAFF
cdr3_nt: TGTGCCAGCAGTTTATACAGGCAGTTTATGAACACTGAAGCTTTCTTT

v_call: TRBV28
j_call: TRBJ2-7
d_call: TRBD2
clone_size: many
cdr3_aa: CASSAPLAGETYEQYF
cdr3_nt: TGTGCCAGCAGTGCCCCCCTGGCGGGAGAAACCTACGAGCAGTACTTC

v_call: TRBV2
j_call: TRBJ1-5
d_call: TRBD1
clone_size: many
cdr3_aa: CASTTGGFGQPQHF
cdr3_nt: TGTGCCAGCACTACAGGGGGCTTCGGTCAGCCCCAGCATTTT

v_call: TRBV20-1
j_call: TRBJ1-1
d_call: -
clone_size: many
cdr3_aa: CSARAWDKNTEAFF
cdr3_nt: TGCAGTGCTAGAGCTTGGGACAAGAACACTGAAGCTTTCTTT

v_call: TRBV20-1
j_call: TRBJ2-7
d_call: -
clone_size: many
cdr3_aa: CSASFSGVEYEQYF
cdr3_nt: TGCAGTGCTAGTTTTTCGGGAGTGGAGTACGAGCAGTACTTC

v_call: TRBV12-3/TRBV12-4
j_call: TRBJ2-7
d_call: TRBD1
clone_size: -
cdr3_aa: CASSRTGKNEQYF
cdr3_nt: TGTGCCAGCAGTCGGACAGGGAAAAACGAGCAGTACTTC

v_call: TRBV30
j_call: TRBJ1-3
d_call: TRBD1
clone_size: many
cdr3_aa: CAWNGGQGRSGNTIYF
cdr3_nt: TGTGCCTGGAACGGCGGACAGGGGCGCTCTGGAAACACCATATATTTT

v_call: TRBV11-2
j_call: TRBJ1-3
d_call: TRBD1
clone_size: many
cdr3_aa: CASSLDRAGNTIYF
cdr3_nt: TGTGCCAGCAGCTTGGACAGGGCTGGAAACACCATATATTTT

v_call: TRBV20-1
j_call: TRBJ2-5
d_call: TRBD2
clone_size: many
cdr3_aa: CSIEGLAGGEETQYF
cdr3_nt: TGCAGTATCGAGGGACTAGCGGGAGGGGAAGAGACCCAGTACTTC

v_call: TRBV7-9
j_call: TRBJ2-7
d_call: -
clone_size: -
cdr3_aa: CASSFTAYEQYF
cdr3_nt: TGTGCCAGCAGCTTCACAGCCTACGAGCAGTACTTC

v_call: TRBV24-1
j_call: TRBJ2-2
d_call: TRBD2
clone_size: few
cdr3_aa: CATTPSGGGELFF
cdr3_nt: TGTGCCACCACCCCCTCGGGGGGCGGGGAGCTGTTTTTT

v_call: TRBV2
j_call: TRBJ2-1
d_call: TRBD2
clone_size: -
cdr3_aa: CASSELAGGEQFF
cdr3_nt: TGTGCCAGCAGTGAACTAGCGGGAGGCGAGCAGTTCTTC

v_call: TRBV11-2
j_call: TRBJ2-1
d_call: TRBD2
clone_size: many
cdr3_aa: CASSPTGTSVNEQFF
cdr3_nt: TGTGCCAGCAGCCCGACCGGGACTAGCGTTAATGAGCAGTTCTTC

v_call: TRBV9
j_call: TRBJ2-5
d_call: -
clone_size: few
cdr3_aa: CASANLRQETQYF
cdr3_nt: TGTGCCAGCGCTAACCTGAGGCAGGAGACCCAGTACTTC

v_call: TRBV3-1
j_call: TRBJ1-2
d_call: -
clone_size: few
cdr3_aa: CASSQEDTAGNYYGYTF
cdr3_nt: TGTGCCAGCAGCCAAGAGGATACCGCAGGGAATTACTATGGCTACACCTTC

v_call: TRBV7-6
j_call: TRBJ2-3
d_call: TRBD2
clone_size: -
cdr3_aa: CASSLLSGRAASTDTQYF
cdr3_nt: TGTGCCAGCAGCCTCCTCAGCGGGAGGGCCGCCAGCACAGATACGCAGTATTTT

v_call: TRBV19
j_call: TRBJ2-1
d_call: TRBD1
clone_size: -
cdr3_aa: CASSRTGGTVF
cdr3_nt: TGTGCCAGTAGCCGGACAGGGGGTACGGTCTTC

v_call: TRBV19
j_call: TRBJ2-2
d_call: -
clone_size: few
cdr3_aa: CATVRPHRFANTGELFF
cdr3_nt: TGTGCCACCGTTCGCCCTCATCGATTCGCGAACACCGGGGAGCTGTTTTTT

v_call: TRBV24-1
j_call: TRBJ1-4
d_call: -
clone_size: few
cdr3_aa: CATSDLWTFHTNEKLFF
cdr3_nt: TGTGCCACCAGTGATTTGTGGACTTTTCATACTAATGAAAAACTGTTTTTT

v_call: TRBV20-1
j_call: TRBJ2-3
d_call: -
clone_size: many
cdr3_aa: CSARQSSTDTQYF
cdr3_nt: TGCAGTGCTCGACAGAGTAGCACAGATACGCAGTATTTT

v_call: TRBV20-1
j_call: TRBJ2-3
d_call: -
clone_size: many
cdr3_aa: CSAIDKRASTDTQYF
cdr3_nt: TGCAGTGCAATCGACAAGCGGGCAAGCACAGATACGCAGTATTTT

v_call: TRBV20-1
j_call: TRBJ2-7
d_call: -
clone_size: few
cdr3_aa: CSAKTPGTLFSYEQYF
cdr3_nt: TGCAGTGCTAAAACGCCCGGGACACTCTTCTCCTACGAGCAGTACTTC

v_call: TRBV29-1
j_call: TRBJ1-1
d_call: -
clone_size: -
cdr3_aa: CSVVLGEAFF
cdr3_nt: TGCAGCGTTGTTTTGGGAGAAGCTTTCTTT

v_call: TRBV20-1
j_call: TRBJ2-7
d_call: -
clone_size: many
cdr3_aa: CSARGDGTYEQYF
cdr3_nt: TGCAGTGCTAGAGGGGACGGCACCTACGAGCAGTACTTC